This TCR beta chain stems from a study of post-analysis software for immune sequencing data. Trimming shortened V by 4 bases and J by 1 base, and 18 bases separated the two germline ends. This CDR3 region has 17 residues. CDR1 is SGHTA, CDR2 FQGNSA, per germline. About this clonotype: Its target is not known.

Tagging with unique molecular identifiers was a feature of the TCR beta cDNA libraries. TCRdb itself ran the PCR reads through MiXCR, one entry per CDR3 protein. This sample yields 700,000 to 800,000 distinct CDR3 sequences, of which 25% to 30% are seen a single time; more than 0.45% belongs to the top ten. Study-wide results and caveats: Higher frequency in patients than in controls was seen for several TRBV segments, with TRBV5-6, TRBV5-1 and TRBV20-1 among them.

This chain links TRBV7-2 with TRBJ2-3, with TRBD2 as a possible D gene (6 bases). Sequencing was carried out using blood. This sequence was found in a girl between 5 and 17 years old with multiple sclerosis. CDR3 loop: CASSYRSGGVGTDTQYF. CDR3 DNA: TGTGCCAGCAGCTATCGATCGGGCGGGGTTGGCACAGATACGCAGTATTTT.